This entry lists 8 T cell receptor beta chains sequenced from one sample in a study of shared clonotypes between healthy human individuals. Profiling relied on immunoSEQ multiplex PCR, and the TCRdb table lists in-frame clones only, not all of them. The table shows over 950,000 clones, with about 80% occurring only once. Specimen: memory CD4+ T cells from PBMCs. Subset reported: CD45RA-negative fraction. All receptors come from a man aged 18 to 29 in good health. Some clones in this sample may be carry-over from other donors' samples.

This chain joins TRBV28 and TRBJ1-5; D is possibly TRBD1 (5 bases). The CDR3 is 16 amino acids. V lost 4 bases and J lost 6, with 19 bases in between. Germline lookup yields CDR1 MDHEN and CDR2 SYDVKM. Written as DNA, the CDR3 is TGTGCCAGCAGTTCTCCGGGACTGGAAGCTAGTCAGCCCCAGCATTTT. Encoded protein: CASSSPGLEASQPQHF.

The chain is built from TRBV7-6 and TRBJ1-5; TRBD1 aligns across 7 bases. The CDR3 sequence is 14 residues long. Germline V gene lookup returns CDR1 SGHVS and CDR2 FNYEAQ. V shed 5 bases, J shed 2 bases, and the junction held 3 bases outside the gene matches. The CDR3 loop reads CASSPGQGNQPQHF. The CDR3 DNA sequence: TGTGCCAGCAGCCCCGGACAGGGCAATCAGCCCCAGCATTTT.

This clone occurred a few times. V and J are TRBV28 and TRBJ1-2; 7 bases match TRBD1. The CDR3 extends over 14 amino acids. Germline V gene data show CDR1 as MDHEN and CDR2 as SYDVKM. The J segment lost 12 bases and the V segment lost 5 bases, leaving 15 bases of the junction unmatched. DNA of the CDR3: TGTGCCAGCAGTCCCCCGGGACAGCGGATTGGGGACACCTTC. Translation: CASSPPGQRIGDTF.

This CDR3 reads CASSQVVSGTQETQYF. DNA of the CDR3: TGTGCCAGCAGCCAAGTCGTTAGCGGGACGCAAGAGACCCAGTACTTC. The chain carries TRBV4-2 and TRBJ2-5, with 8 bases fitting TRBD2. After removal of 1 base from V and 2 bases from J, the junction contained 6 bases not matched to a gene. Looked up from germline, CDR1 is LGHNA and CDR2 is YNFKEQ. The CDR3 runs 16 residues.

The CDR3 reads CAWFGTGVKGETQYF. The CDR3 DNA is TGTGCCTGGTTCGGGACAGGGGTAAAAGGAGAGACCCAGTACTTC. V and J are TRBV30 and TRBJ2-5, with 10 nucleotides matching TRBD1. The CDR3 extends over 15 amino acids. The junction had 10 bases not matched to a gene; V was cut back by 5 bases and J by 4 bases. Germline values: CDR1 GTSNPN, CDR2 SVGIG (reference sequence).

In its sample, this clone was seen a few times. This sequence joins TRBV5-1 and TRBJ1-4, with a tentative D call TRBD1 (6 bases). Germline V gene lookup returns CDR1 SGHRS and CDR2 YFSETQ. The V end lost 2 bases, the J end lost 5 bases, and 13 bases lay between the germline ends. The CDR3 length is 15 residues. The CDR3 DNA follows: TGCGCCAGCAGCTTATGGGACACCCAGAATGAAAAACTGTTTTTT. This encodes CASSLWDTQNEKLFF.

In its sample, this clone was seen a few times. The CDR3 region is CASSYSTGGVEKLFF. The CDR3 nucleotides read TGTGCCAGCAGTTACTCGACAGGGGGAGTGGAAAAACTGTTTTTT. The chain combines TRBV6-5 with TRBJ1-4; 9 bases are shared with TRBD1. The germline V gene encodes CDR1 MNHEY and CDR2 SVGAGI. The CDR3 is 15 amino acids. The J segment lost 8 bases and the V segment lost 0 bases, leaving 4 bases of the junction unmatched.

This chain joins TRBV5-1 and TRBJ2-7; TRBD1 is a possible D gene (5 bases). The V gene's germline CDR1 is SGHRS and CDR2 YFSETQ. CDR3 size: 13 residues. Trimming left V 4 bases short and J 3 bases short, with 11 bases between. The CDR3 sequence: CASSGKGVYEQYF. The CDR3 nucleotides are TGCGCCAGCAGCGGAAAAGGGGTCTACGAGCAGTACTTC.